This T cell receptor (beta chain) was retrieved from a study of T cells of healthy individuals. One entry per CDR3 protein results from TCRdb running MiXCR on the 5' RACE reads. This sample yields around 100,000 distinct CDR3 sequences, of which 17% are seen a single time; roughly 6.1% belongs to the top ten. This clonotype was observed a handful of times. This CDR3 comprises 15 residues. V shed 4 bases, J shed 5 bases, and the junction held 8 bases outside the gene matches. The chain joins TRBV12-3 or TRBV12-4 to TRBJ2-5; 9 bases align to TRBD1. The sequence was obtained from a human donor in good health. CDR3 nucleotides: TGTGCCAGCAGTTGGCGGACAGGGGATCTGGAGACCCAGTACTTC. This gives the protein CASSWRTGDLETQYF.